The 19 T cell receptor beta chains listed next were all sequenced from one sample in a study of shared clonotypes between healthy human individuals. Clones were sequenced by immunoSEQ multiplex PCR, and TCRdb holds only the in-frame ones, with some missing. The data contain about 1.5 million clones, approximately 98% of them singletons. Sequencing was done on a sample of naive CD4+ T cells sorted from blood. Regarding subset: CD45RA+ positively selected. These receptors were collected from a man aged 25-45 years in good health.

This sequence joins TRBV2 and TRBJ2-7, with D tentatively TRBD2 (5 bases). CDR1 and CDR2 from the germline V gene are SNHLY and FYNNEI. The CDR3 runs 13 residues. Trimming removed 6 bases at V and 6 bases at J, with 15 bases between. This CDR3 is CASRAWRSPEQYF. The CDR3 DNA sequence: TGTGCCAGCAGGGCGTGGAGGAGTCCCGAGCAGTACTTC.

The rearrangement links TRBV7-9 to TRBJ2-5; TRBD1 matches at 9 bases. CDR1 and CDR2 from the germline V gene are SEHNR and FQNEAQ (reference sequence). J gave up 3 bases and V 8 bases, and 7 bases lay outside the gene matches. This CDR3 region has 14 residues. The CDR3 region is CASQPWDREETQYF. DNA for the CDR3: TGTGCCAGCCAGCCCTGGGACAGGGAAGAGACCCAGTACTTC.

The chain carries TRBV7-9 and TRBJ2-1; D is possibly TRBD2 (6 bases). This CDR3 comprises 15 residues. The ends were cut back, 5 bases at V and 2 bases at J, with 13 bases in the middle. The germline V gene has CDR1 SEHNR and CDR2 FQNEAQ (reference sequence). CDR3 sequence: CASSPGTQTYNEQFF. The CDR3 DNA reads as TGTGCCAGCAGCCCCGGGACTCAGACCTACAATGAGCAGTTCTTC. The whole variable domain, filled in from reference TRBV7-9 and TRBJ2-1, reads DTGVSQNPRHKITKRGQNVTFRCDPISEHNRLYWYRQTLGQGPEFLTYFQNEAQLEKSRLLSDRFSAERPKGSFSTLEIQRTEQGDSAMYLCASSPGTQTYNEQFFGPGTRLTVL.

The chain employs TRBV4-3 and TRBJ2-3, with TRBD1 matching over 8 bases. J lost 4 bases, V lost 0 bases, and 12 bases had no gene match. The CDR3 covers 18 residues. Germline V gives CDR1 LGHNA, CDR2 YSLEER. CDR3 protein: CASSQDPIGQGISDTQYF. In DNA form, the CDR3 reads TGCGCCAGCAGCCAAGATCCCATAGGACAGGGAATTTCAGATACGCAGTATTTT.

This rearrangement joins TRBV18 to TRBJ2-1; TRBD1 might be the D (6 bases). V shed 2 bases and J shed 2 bases, with 10 bases lying between them. Per the germline V gene, CDR1 is KGHSH and CDR2 is LQKENI. The CDR3 has 15 amino acids. The CDR3 nucleotides read TGTGCCAGCTCACCAAGGGGGTCCGCCTACAATGAGCAGTTCTTC. Its protein is CASSPRGSAYNEQFF.

The chain uses TRBV30 and TRBJ1-3; unclear D gene. Germline CDR1 is GTSNPN and CDR2 is SVGIG (reference sequence). The CDR3 totals 11 residues. V dropped 8 bases and J dropped 4 bases, with 9 bases sitting between them. CDR3 DNA sequence: TGTGCCGGGGAGAAGGGAAACACCATATATTTT. Protein product: CAGEKGNTIYF.

For this clone: Other nucleotide sequences from this sample produce the same CDR3. The chain carries TRBV27 and TRBJ2-6, with a tentative D call TRBD2 (5 bases). The germline V gene has CDR1 MNHEY and CDR2 SMNVEV (reference sequence). The CDR3 is made up of 16 amino acids. The V gene lost 6 bases and the J gene lost 0 bases, with 12 bases spanning the gap. CDR3 region: CASSRPGSSGANVLTF. The DNA for the CDR3 is TGTGCCAGCAGCCGACCGGGGAGCTCTGGGGCCAACGTCCTGACTTTC.

V usage is TRBV2 and J usage is TRBJ2-3; a weak D match, TRBD2 (6 bases). Per germline, CDR1 SNHLY and CDR2 FYNNEI. The CDR3 extends over 17 amino acids. Trimming left V 3 bases short and J 4 bases short, with 20 bases between. CDR3 residues: CASSDIWGEQRADTQYF. The CDR3 nucleotides are TGTGCCAGCAGTGACATCTGGGGGGAGCAGCGCGCAGATACGCAGTATTTT.

V usage is TRBV27 and J usage is TRBJ2-5; possibly TRBD2 for D (6 bases). The V end was cut by 4 bases, the J end by 4 bases, with 10 bases between. Per germline, CDR1 MNHEY and CDR2 SMNVEV (reference sequence). The CDR3 totals 13 residues. This chain's CDR3 is CASSWDFGETQYF. The CDR3 coding sequence is TGTGCCAGCAGTTGGGACTTTGGAGAGACCCAGTACTTC.

The CDR3 here is CASQSYYGYTF. As DNA, the CDR3 is TGTGCCAGCCAGAGCTACTATGGCTACACCTTC. The chain links TRBV6-1 to TRBJ1-2; no firm D call. The V gene lost 8 bases and the J gene lost 3 bases, with 7 bases spanning the gap. Germline-derived CDR1 and CDR2 are MNHNS and SASEGT. This CDR3 region has 11 residues.

The gene calls are TRBV5-1 and TRBJ2-2; no firm D call. CDR1 and CDR2 (germline): SGHRS, YFSETQ. V lost 6 bases, J lost 0 bases, and 9 bases lay in between. The CDR3 extends over 14 amino acids. In nucleotides, the CDR3 is TGCGCCAGCAATCCGGGTGCGAACACCGGGGAGCTGTTTTTT. Translated, it gives CASNPGANTGELFF.

The chain employs TRBV5-1 and TRBJ2-5; perhaps TRBD2 as D (5 bases). Germline V CDR1 and CDR2: SGHRS, YFSETQ. There are 14 residues in the CDR3. V was cut by 4 bases and J by 2 bases, with 12 bases left in between. CDR3 region: CASSTLGVQETQYF. CDR3 coding DNA: TGCGCCAGCAGCACCCTCGGGGTTCAAGAGACCCAGTACTTC.

The chain carries TRBV28 and TRBJ1-2, with D uncertain. CDR3 length: 12 residues. Between the trimmed V and J ends, which lost 5 bases and 6 bases, there was a span of 10 bases. The germline V gene has CDR1 MDHEN and CDR2 SYDVKM. As DNA, the CDR3 is TGTGCCAGCAGTCCGGGCCAAAATGGCTACACCTTC. This codes for CASSPGQNGYTF.

The chain uses TRBV5-1 and TRBJ2-7; 10 bases are a match to TRBD1. Germline V CDR1 and CDR2: SGHRS, YFSETQ. After removal of 4 bases from V and 4 bases from J, the junction contained 5 bases not matched to a gene. The CDR3 length is 14 residues. CDR3 in DNA: TGCGCCAGCAGCGGGGACAGGGGTGATTACGAGCAGTACTTC. This codes for CASSGDRGDYEQYF.

V and J are TRBV7-6 and TRBJ2-6, with unresolved D. Between the trimmed V and J ends, which lost 6 bases and 1 base, there was a span of 4 bases. CDR3 length: 13 amino acids. Germline CDR1 reads SGHVS; CDR2 reads FNYEAQ. The CDR3 nucleotides read TGTGCCAGCAGATCTTCTGGGGCCAACGTCCTGACTTTC. It encodes CASRSSGANVLTF.

V is TRBV2 and J is TRBJ1-4; D is unresolved. Trimming stripped 2 bases from V and 7 bases from J, with 14 bases between. Per the germline V gene, CDR1 is SNHLY and CDR2 is FYNNEI. The CDR3 loop spans 15 amino acids. In DNA form, the CDR3 reads TGTGCCAGCAGTGAATATCGGACGAGGAGTGAAAAACTGTTTTTT. As protein: CASSEYRTRSEKLFF.

This clone was counted a few times. This chain links TRBV7-2 with TRBJ1-1; a weak D match, TRBD1 (5 bases). V shed 2 bases and J shed 5 bases, with 12 bases lying between them. Germline V gene data show CDR1 as SGHTA and CDR2 as FQGNSA. The CDR3 is 14 residues long. The chain's CDR3 is CASSLSTASTEAFF. The CDR3 region has the DNA TGTGCCAGCAGCTTATCGACAGCATCGACTGAAGCTTTCTTT.

The genes are TRBV19 and TRBJ2-3; D gene uncertain. The CDR3 has 12 residues. Per germline, CDR1 LNHDA and CDR2 SQIVND (reference sequence). Trimming removed 5 bases from V and 6 bases from J, with 9 bases in between. The CDR3 DNA follows: TGTGCCAGTAGTCCTTACAGTGATACGCAGTATTTT. Protein product: CASSPYSDTQYF.

The V gene is TRBV28, the J gene TRBJ1-2; no firm D call. Germline lookup yields CDR1 MDHEN and CDR2 SYDVKM. Trimming left V 3 bases short and J 4 bases short, with 12 bases between. CDR3 length equals 14 residues. The CDR3 reads CASSLTSQGYGYTF. In nucleotides, the CDR3 is TGTGCCAGCAGTTTGACCAGCCAAGGCTATGGCTACACCTTC.